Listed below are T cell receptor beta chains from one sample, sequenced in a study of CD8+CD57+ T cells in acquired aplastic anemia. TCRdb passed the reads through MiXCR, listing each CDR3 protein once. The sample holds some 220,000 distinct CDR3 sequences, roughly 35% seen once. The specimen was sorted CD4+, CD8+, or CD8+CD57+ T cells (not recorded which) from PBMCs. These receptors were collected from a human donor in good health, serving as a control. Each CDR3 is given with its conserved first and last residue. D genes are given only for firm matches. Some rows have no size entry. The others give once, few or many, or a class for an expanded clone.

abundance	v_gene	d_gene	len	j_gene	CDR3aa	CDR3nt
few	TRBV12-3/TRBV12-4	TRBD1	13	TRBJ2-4	CASSQGQLNIQYF	TGTGCCAGCAGCCAGGGACAGCTAAACATTCAGTACTTC
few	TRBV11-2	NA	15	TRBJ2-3	CASSDRDPTTDTQYF	TGTGCCAGCAGCGACCGGGACCCGACCACAGATACGCAGTATTTT
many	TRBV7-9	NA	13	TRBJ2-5	CASSLDIDGTQYF	TGTGCCAGCAGCCTCGATATTGATGGGACCCAGTACTTC
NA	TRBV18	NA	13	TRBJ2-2	CASSLRDAGELFF	TGTGCCAGCTCACTACGAGATGCCGGGGAGCTGTTTTTT
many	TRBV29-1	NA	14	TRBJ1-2	CSVDPAGQLYGYTF	TGCAGCGTTGATCCTGCAGGGCAACTCTATGGCTACACCTTC
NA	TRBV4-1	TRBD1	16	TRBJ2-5	CASRVRPTGGGETQYF	TGCGCCAGCAGAGTTAGACCCACAGGGGGCGGAGAGACCCAGTACTTC
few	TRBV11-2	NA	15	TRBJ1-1	CASSLIGRGEPEAFF	TGTGCCAGCAGCTTAATCGGACGCGGTGAGCCTGAAGCTTTCTTT
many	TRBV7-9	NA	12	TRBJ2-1	CASSLEVGTPLF	TGTGCCAGCAGCTTAGAGGTCGGGACCCCGCTCTTC
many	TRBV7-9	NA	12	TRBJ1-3	CASGSVGNTIYF	TGTGCCAGCGGATCGGTTGGAAACACCATATATTTT
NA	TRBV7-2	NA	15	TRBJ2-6	CASSLALSGANVLTF	TGTGCCAGCAGCTTGGCCCTTTCTGGGGCCAACGTCCTGACTTTC
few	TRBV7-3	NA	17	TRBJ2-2	CASSLSGGGGVTGELFF	TGTGCCAGCAGCTTAAGCGGGGGCGGCGGGGTGACCGGGGAGCTGTTTTTT
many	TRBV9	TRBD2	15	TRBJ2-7	CASSPRTSPTYEQYF	TGTGCCAGCAGCCCACGGACTAGCCCAACCTACGAGCAGTACTTC
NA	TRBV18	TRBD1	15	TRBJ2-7	CASSPRDRRYYEQYF	TGTGCCAGCTCACCACGGGACAGGAGATACTACGAGCAGTACTTC
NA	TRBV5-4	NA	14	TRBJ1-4	CAGSSDRITGKLFF	TGTGCCGGCAGCTCAGACAGGATCACAGGAAAACTGTTTTTT
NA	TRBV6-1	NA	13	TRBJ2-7	CASRSDGIYEQYF	TGTGCCAGCAGGTCAGACGGCATCTACGAGCAGTACTTC
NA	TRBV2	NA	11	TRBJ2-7	CAGRGAYERYF	TGTGCCGGCAGGGGAGCCTACGAGCGGTACTTC
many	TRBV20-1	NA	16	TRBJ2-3	CSAPEGGSAGTDTQYF	TGCAGTGCACCCGAGGGTGGTTCAGCGGGCACAGATACGCAGTATTTT
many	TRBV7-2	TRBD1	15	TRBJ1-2	CASSLGQGAQYGYTF	TGTGCCAGCAGCTTAGGGCAGGGGGCGCAGTATGGCTACACCTTC
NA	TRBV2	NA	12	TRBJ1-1	CASTSGGTEAFF	TGTGCCAGCACATCGGGGGGAACTGAAGCTTTCTTT
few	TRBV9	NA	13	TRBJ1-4	CASSVGWGEKLFF	TGTGCCAGCAGCGTAGGGTGGGGTGAAAAACTGTTTTTT
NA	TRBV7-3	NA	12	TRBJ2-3	CASSPALNTQYF	TGTGCCAGCAGCCCAGCATTGAACACGCAGTATTTT
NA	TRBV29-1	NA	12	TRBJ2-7	CSVEGGADEQYF	TGCAGCGTTGAAGGGGGCGCGGACGAGCAGTACTTC
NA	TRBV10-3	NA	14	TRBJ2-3	CAISGPGGPDTQYF	TGTGCCATCAGTGGACCGGGGGGCCCAGATACGCAGTATTTT
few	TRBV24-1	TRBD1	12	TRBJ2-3	CATSDRTGSLYF	TGTGCCACCAGTGACAGGACAGGGTCGTTGTATTTT
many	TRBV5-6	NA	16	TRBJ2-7	CASSLEYRVKEDEQYF	TGTGCCAGCAGCTTGGAATACAGGGTGAAGGAGGACGAGCAGTACTTC
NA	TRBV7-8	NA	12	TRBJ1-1	CASGAPGGRAFF	TGTGCCAGCGGCGCGCCAGGAGGGAGAGCTTTCTTT
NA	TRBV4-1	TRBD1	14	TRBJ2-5	CASSGRQGQETQYF	TGCGCCAGCAGCGGACGACAGGGGCAAGAGACCCAGTACTTC
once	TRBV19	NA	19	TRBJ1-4	CASSSRRGQGRLANEKLFF	TGTGCCAGTAGTAGTCGACGGGGCCAGGGGAGACTCGCTAATGAAAAACTGTTTTTT
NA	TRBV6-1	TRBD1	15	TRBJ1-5	CASPRTGTRNQPQHF	TGTGCCAGCCCAAGGACAGGGACCCGCAATCAGCCCCAGCATTTT
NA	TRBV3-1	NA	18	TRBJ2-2	CASSQKYRPGANTGELFF	TGTGCCAGCAGCCAAAAATATCGGCCAGGCGCGAACACCGGGGAGCTGTTTTTT
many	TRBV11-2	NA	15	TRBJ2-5	CASSLGVADQETQYF	TGTGCCAGCAGCTTAGGGGTAGCGGACCAAGAGACCCAGTACTTC
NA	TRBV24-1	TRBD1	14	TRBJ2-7	CATSRTGGGYEQYF	TGTGCCACCAGTCGGACAGGGGGGGGCTACGAGCAGTACTTC
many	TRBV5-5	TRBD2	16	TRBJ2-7	CASSYTRTSGRTEQYF	TGTGCCAGCAGCTACACACGGACTAGCGGGAGAACCGAGCAGTACTTC
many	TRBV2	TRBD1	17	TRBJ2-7	CASSNNLLRDRVDEQYF	TGTGCCAGCAGTAACAATCTCCTCCGGGACAGGGTCGACGAGCAGTACTTC
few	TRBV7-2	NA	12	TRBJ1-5	CASSLARQPQHF	TGTGCCAGCAGCTTAGCGCGGCAGCCCCAGCATTTT
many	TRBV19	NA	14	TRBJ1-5	CASSISGHNQPQHF	TGTGCCAGTAGTATTTCGGGGCACAATCAGCCCCAGCATTTT
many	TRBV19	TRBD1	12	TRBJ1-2	CASSVQGYGYTF	TGTGCCAGTAGTGTACAGGGGTATGGCTACACCTTC
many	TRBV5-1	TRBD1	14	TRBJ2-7	CASSLTGQGREQYF	TGCGCCAGCAGCTTGACCGGACAGGGTCGGGAGCAGTACTTC
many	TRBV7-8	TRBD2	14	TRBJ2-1	CASWHGRASNEQFF	TGTGCCAGCTGGCACGGGAGGGCCAGTAATGAGCAGTTCTTC
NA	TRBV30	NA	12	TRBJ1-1	CAWSVRGTEAFF	TGTGCCTGGAGTGTCCGGGGGACTGAAGCTTTCTTT
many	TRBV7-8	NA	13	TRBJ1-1	CASSLGGALEAFF	TGTGCCAGCAGCTTAGGAGGGGCGCTGGAGGCTTTCTTT
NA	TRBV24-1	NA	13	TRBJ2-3	CATSALGFDTQYF	TGTGCCACCAGTGCCTTGGGGTTTGATACGCAGTATTTT
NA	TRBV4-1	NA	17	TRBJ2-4	CASSSPPSALAKNIQYF	TGCGCCAGCAGCTCCCCCCCTAGCGCCTTAGCCAAAAACATTCAGTACTTC
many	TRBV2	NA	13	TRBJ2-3	CASRMGLGDTQYF	TGTGCCAGCCGAATGGGCCTGGGAGATACGCAGTATTTT
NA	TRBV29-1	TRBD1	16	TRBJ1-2	CSVEGNRGRISYGYTF	TGCAGCGTTGAAGGGAACAGGGGGCGCATTAGCTATGGCTACACCTTC
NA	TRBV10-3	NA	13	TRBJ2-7	CASSVGQGSEQYF	TGTGCCAGCAGTGTTGGGCAGGGGTCCGAGCAGTACTTC
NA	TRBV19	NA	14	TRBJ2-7	CASRWVTNTGEQYF	TGTGCCAGTAGGTGGGTCACCAACACCGGGGAGCAGTACTTC
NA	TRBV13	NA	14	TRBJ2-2	CASSLAGWTGELFF	TGTGCCAGCAGCCTGGCAGGGTGGACCGGGGAGCTGTTTTTT
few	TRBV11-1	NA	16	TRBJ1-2	CASTQLGAKKPYGYTF	TGTGCCAGCACCCAATTAGGGGCGAAGAAACCCTATGGCTACACCTTC
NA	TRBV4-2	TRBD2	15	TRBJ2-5	CASSQDGGDGETQYF	TGTGCCAGCAGCCAAGACGGGGGGGATGGGGAGACCCAGTACTTC
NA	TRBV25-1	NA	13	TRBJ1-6	CASSATGLSPLHF	TGTGCCAGCAGTGCCACTGGGCTTTCACCCCTCCACTTT
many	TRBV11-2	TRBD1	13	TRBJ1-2	CASSLGRGLGYTF	TGTGCCAGCAGCTTAGGGAGGGGGCTTGGCTACACCTTC
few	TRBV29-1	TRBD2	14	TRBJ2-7	CSVGTSGNNNEQYF	TGCAGCGTTGGGACTAGCGGGAACAACAATGAGCAGTACTTC
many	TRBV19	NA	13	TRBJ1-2	CASSSSLTYGYTF	TGTGCCAGTAGTAGTTCTCTAACCTATGGCTACACCTTC
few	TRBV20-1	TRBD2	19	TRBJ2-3	CSAPPIPGLPGGGTDTQYF	TGCAGTGCTCCCCCGATCCCGGGTCTCCCTGGCGGGGGGACAGATACGCAGTATTTT
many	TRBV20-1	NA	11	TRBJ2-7	CSARKGLEQYF	TGCAGTGCTAGAAAGGGGCTCGAGCAGTACTTC
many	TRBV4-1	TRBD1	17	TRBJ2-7	CASSQHPRTGGPYEQYF	TGCGCCAGCAGCCAACACCCCCGGACAGGGGGTCCCTACGAGCAGTACTTC